This T cell receptor (beta chain) was identified in a study of T cell responses to AZD1222 COVID-19 vaccine. The study's findings and limits: There were mostly white British donors and more females than males, and clonal diversity was possibly underestimated. Spike-specific TCR breadth rose after two AZD1222 doses, and depth rose as well.

The CDR3 spans 13 residues. CDR1 and CDR2 (germline): SGHNT, YYREEE (reference sequence). V was cut by 2 bases and J by 6 bases, with 10 bases left in between. As regards this clone: Its specificity is unknown.

Produced via immunoSEQ multiplex PCR; TCRdb's table is partial and in-frame only. This sample yields about 97,000 clones, of which approximately 90% are seen a single time; 6.5% to 8.5% belongs to the top ten. This clonotype was obtained from an adult in good health. This chain links TRBV5-4 with TRBJ2-3; a possible D gene is TRBD2 (6 bases). Sequences were derived from peripheral blood, sampled on day 0 of AZD1222 vaccination. The CDR3 protein is CASSFGGLDTQYF. In DNA form, the CDR3 reads TGTGCCAGCAGCTTCGGGGGTTTGGATACGCAGTATTTT. The full variable domain, completed using reference TRBV5-4 and TRBJ2-3, is ETGVTQSPTHLIKTRGQQVTLRCSSQSGHNTVSWYQQALGQGPQFIFQYYREEENGRGNFPPRFSGLQFPNYSSELNVNALELDDSALYLCASSFGGLDTQYFGPGTRLTVL.